One sample yielded the 20 T cell receptor beta chains listed below, sequenced in a study of blood T cell repertoires in COVID-19. Generated by immunoSEQ multiplex PCR, the TCRdb table keeps only in-frame clones and is missing some. The sample has 55,000 to 70,000 clones, around 87% seen once. Sequenced input: peripheral blood. These TCRs come from a man in his 60s with active or convalescent COVID-19.

V is TRBV7-9 and J is TRBJ1-1; 8 positions agree with TRBD1. The trim removed 4 bases at V and 5 bases at J, leaving 6 bases unmatched. Per germline, CDR1 SEHNR and CDR2 FQNEAQ (reference sequence). The CDR3 totals 14 residues. This chain's CDR3 is CASSSTGGRTEAFF. The CDR3, as DNA: TGTGCCAGCAGCTCCACAGGGGGGCGTACTGAAGCTTTCTTT.

Only one count was recorded for this clone. The V and J genes are TRBV5-6 and TRBJ2-7; 10 bases are a match to TRBD2. CDR3 length: 15 residues. J gave up 7 bases and V 2 bases, and 9 bases lay outside the gene matches. The germline V gene has CDR1 SGHDT and CDR2 YYEEEE. The chain's CDR3 is CASSFASGRAREQYF. CDR3 nucleotides: TGTGCCAGCAGCTTTGCAAGCGGGAGGGCCCGAGAGCAGTACTTC.

The J gene is TRBJ2-5, the V gene TRBV12-5; 9 bases match TRBD2. With V trimmed by 4 bases and J by 5 bases, 14 bases remained unmatched. The germline V gene has CDR1 LGHNT and CDR2 FRNRAP. The CDR3 is 17 amino acids. CDR3 sequence reads: CASGYTKVRGGLETQYF. The DNA of the CDR3 is TGTGCTAGTGGTTATACCAAGGTGCGGGGGGGCCTGGAGACCCAGTACTTC.

V usage is TRBV7-3 and J usage is TRBJ2-2; D might be TRBD2 (6 bases). V shed 5 bases and J shed 4 bases, with 17 bases lying between them. CDR3 length: 16 residues. Germline CDR1 is SGHTA and CDR2 is FQGTGA. For the CDR3, the DNA is TGTGCCAGCAGCCAGCGGGCTATCGGTGCCACCGGGGAGCTGTTTTTT. Translation gives CASSQRAIGATGELFF.

This rearrangement joins TRBV27 to TRBJ1-6; 7 bases are a match to TRBD1. The CDR3 has 12 residues. Trimming removed 10 bases from V and 6 bases from J; junction bases left unmatched: 3. CDR1 is MNHEY and CDR2 is SMNVEV in the germline V gene (reference sequence). The CDR3 region is CATRDSNSPLHF. CDR3 DNA: TGTGCCACCCGGGACAGTAATTCACCCCTCCACTTT.

This clone was detected only once. The genes are TRBV6-2 or TRBV6-3 and TRBJ2-7, with D perhaps TRBD2 (5 bases). Trimming left V 5 bases short and J 7 bases short, with 18 bases between. Germline V gene sequence: CDR1 MNHEY, CDR2 SVGEGT. The CDR3 is 14 amino acids. CDR3 protein: CASSIKQASGEQYF. For the CDR3, the DNA is TGTGCCAGCAGTATAAAGCAGGCCTCGGGGGAGCAGTACTTC.

A few counts support this clone. The CDR3 coding sequence is TGCGCCAGCAGCCCTACGGGGGCCGGGGAGCTGTTTTTT. Its protein product is CASSPTGAGELFF. The J gene is TRBJ2-2, the V gene TRBV4-1, with D perhaps TRBD2 (6 bases). The CDR3 consists of 13 residues. The germline V gene has CDR1 MGHRA and CDR2 YSYEKL. Trimming left V 4 bases short and J 6 bases short, with 9 bases between.

This chain links TRBV9 with TRBJ2-7, with D perhaps TRBD1 (6 bases). Trimming left V 0 bases short and J 0 bases short, with 13 bases between. Germline CDR1 SGDLS, CDR2 YYNGEE. This CDR3 is 16 amino acids long. In DNA, the CDR3 is TGTGCCAGCAGCGTAGATGGGACATCGAGCTCCTACGAGCAGTACTTC. Translation: CASSVDGTSSSYEQYF.

The gene calls are TRBV6-5 and TRBJ2-5; D is unclear. The V end lost 4 bases, the J end lost 3 bases, and 9 bases lay between the germline ends. From germline, CDR1 is MNHEY and CDR2 SVGAGI. The CDR3 spans 13 residues. For the CDR3, the DNA is TGTGCCAGCAGTTTTGTCGTAGAAGAGACCCAGTACTTC. It codes for CASSFVVEETQYF.

The J gene is TRBJ2-5, the V gene TRBV10-3, with 7 nucleotides matching TRBD2. The CDR3 is 13 amino acids. Germline V lookup: CDR1 ENHRY, CDR2 SYGVKD. V shed 11 bases and J 3 bases; nucleotides not matched to a gene: 9. The CDR3 protein is CAAGGGSEETQYF. The CDR3 nucleotides are TGTGCCGCGGGCGGCGGGAGTGAAGAGACCCAGTACTTC.

The chain combines TRBV7-2 with TRBJ1-5; tentatively, D is TRBD1 (6 bases). Germline CDR1 and CDR2: SGHTA and FQGNSA. V lost 0 bases and J 3 bases, leaving 9 bases between the germline ends. The CDR3 runs 15 residues. The CDR3 loop reads CASSLAGAYNQPQHF. Written as DNA, the CDR3 is TGTGCCAGCAGCTTAGCGGGGGCCTACAATCAGCCCCAGCATTTT.

The chain joins TRBV5-6 to TRBJ2-3; 7 nucleotides agree with TRBD2. Losses at the gene ends were 4 bases for V and 2 bases for J; bases not matched to a gene: 16. Germline CDR1 SGHDT, CDR2 YYEEEE. The CDR3 is 18 amino acids. For the CDR3, the DNA is TGTGCCAGCAGCCGGAGGGAGCTAGCGGATCGACACACAGATACGCAGTATTTT. Protein sequence: CASSRRELADRHTDTQYF.

This clone was seen ten or more times. This chain joins TRBV6-5 and TRBJ1-2, with D tentatively TRBD1 (6 bases). V lost 7 bases and J lost 5, with 14 bases in between. The germline V gene encodes CDR1 MNHEY and CDR2 SVGAGI. The CDR3 totals 13 residues. CDR3 sequence (DNA): TGTGCCAGCAACCAGGGAGGGGGGTATGGCTACACCTTC. Its protein product is CASNQGGGYGYTF.

The chain couples TRBV5-4 to TRBJ1-2; D possibly corresponds to TRBD1 (6 bases). The germline V gene has CDR1 SGHNT and CDR2 YYREEE (reference sequence). With 4 bases removed from V and 0 bases from J, the gap between germline ends came to 13 bases. The CDR3 is 15 residues long. Here the CDR3 reads CASSGGRGSNYGYTF. The DNA of the CDR3 is TGTGCCAGCAGCGGGGGCAGGGGCTCTAACTATGGCTACACCTTC.

The chain couples TRBV29-1 to TRBJ1-2; 10 bases are shared with TRBD1. J was trimmed by 7 bases and V by 3 bases; bases with no gene match: 8. Germline V gene data show CDR1 as SQVTM and CDR2 as ANQGSEA. The CDR3 extends over 14 amino acids. CDR3 amino acids: CSVDRDRGLTGYTF. CDR3 DNA sequence: TGCAGCGTTGACCGGGACAGGGGACTTACTGGCTACACCTTC.

The chain joins TRBV25-1 to TRBJ1-2; D is unresolved. The CDR3 has 12 amino acids. Trimming shortened V by 4 bases and J by 5 bases, and 8 bases separated the two germline ends. Looked up from germline, CDR1 is MGHDK and CDR2 is SYGVNS. CDR3 residues: CASSVSGYGYTF. In DNA, the CDR3 is TGTGCCAGCAGTGTCTCCGGGTATGGCTACACCTTC.

This clone was observed a few times. The chain joins TRBV5-4 to TRBJ1-2; 8 nucleotides align to TRBD1. This CDR3 contains 13 residues. Germline V gives CDR1 SGHNT, CDR2 YYREEE (reference sequence). Trimming took 5 bases from V and 7 from J; bases not matched to a gene: 7. CDR3 region: CASSRQGAGGYTF. The CDR3 DNA follows: TGTGCCAGCAGTCGGCAGGGGGCTGGTGGCTACACCTTC.

The chain uses TRBV3-1 (or the pseudogene TRBV3-2) and TRBJ1-5; a weak D match, TRBD1 (6 bases). The V end lost 3 bases, the J end lost 0 bases, and 12 bases lay between the germline ends. The CDR3 length is 16 residues. The germline gives CDR1 LGHDT, CDR2 YNNKEL (reference sequence). CDR3 DNA: TGTGCCAGCAGCCACTCAATCAGGGGTAGCAATCAGCCCCAGCATTTT. As protein: CASSHSIRGSNQPQHF.

This sequence joins TRBV5-1 and TRBJ2-3; 10 bases are a match to TRBD2. The CDR3 extends over 16 amino acids. Germline V gene sequence: CDR1 SGHRS, CDR2 YFSETQ. J lost 0 bases, V lost 2 bases, and 3 bases had no gene match. CDR3: CASSFGLAVSTDTQYF. CDR3 in DNA: TGCGCCAGCAGCTTTGGACTAGCGGTCAGCACAGATACGCAGTATTTT.

In its sample, this clone was seen once. The chain joins TRBV7-8 to TRBJ1-2, with TRBD1 identical over 12 bases. Germline-derived CDR1 and CDR2 are SGHVS and FQNEAQ. This CDR3 region has 17 residues. The V segment lost 5 bases and the J segment 7 bases; nucleotides outside the gene matches: 14. This CDR3 is CASSPRAPGQGASGYTF. CDR3 nucleotide sequence: TGTGCCAGCAGCCCGAGAGCGCCGGGACAGGGGGCTAGTGGCTACACCTTC.